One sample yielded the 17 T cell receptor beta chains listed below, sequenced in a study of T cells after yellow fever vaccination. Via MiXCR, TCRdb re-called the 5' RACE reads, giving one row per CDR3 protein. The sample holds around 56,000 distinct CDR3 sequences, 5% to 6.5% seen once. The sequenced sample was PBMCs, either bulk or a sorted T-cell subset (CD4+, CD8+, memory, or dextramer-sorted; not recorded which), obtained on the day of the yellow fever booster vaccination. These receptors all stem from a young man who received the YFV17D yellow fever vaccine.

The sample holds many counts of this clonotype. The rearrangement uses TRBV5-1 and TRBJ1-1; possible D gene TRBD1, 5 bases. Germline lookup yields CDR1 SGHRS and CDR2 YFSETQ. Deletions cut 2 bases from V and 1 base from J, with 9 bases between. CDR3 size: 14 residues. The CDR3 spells CASSLWQGNTEAFF. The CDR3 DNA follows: TGCGCCAGCAGCTTATGGCAGGGGAACACTGAAGCTTTCTTT.

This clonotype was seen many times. The CDR3 loop reads CSVEKGTGVRTGELFF. CDR3 in DNA: TGCAGCGTTGAAAAGGGGACAGGGGTTCGCACCGGGGAGCTGTTTTTT. The chain uses TRBV29-1 and TRBJ2-2; 10 bases are shared with TRBD1. Germline V CDR1 and CDR2: SQVTM, ANQGSEA. This CDR3 is 16 amino acids long. J gave up 4 bases and V 2 bases, and 7 bases lay outside the gene matches.

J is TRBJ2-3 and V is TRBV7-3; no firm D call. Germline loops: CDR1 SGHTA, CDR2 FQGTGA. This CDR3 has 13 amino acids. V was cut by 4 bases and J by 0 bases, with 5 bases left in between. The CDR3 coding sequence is TGTGCCAGCAGCTCCGCTAGCACAGATACGCAGTATTTT. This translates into CASSSASTDTQYF.

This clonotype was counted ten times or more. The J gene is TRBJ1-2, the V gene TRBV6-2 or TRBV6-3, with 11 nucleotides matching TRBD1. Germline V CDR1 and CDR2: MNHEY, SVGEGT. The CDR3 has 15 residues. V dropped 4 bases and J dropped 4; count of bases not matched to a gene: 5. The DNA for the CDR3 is TGTGCCAGCAGTTTCCGGACAGGGGGCATCTATGGCTACACCTTC. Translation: CASSFRTGGIYGYTF.

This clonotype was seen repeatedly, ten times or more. The CDR3 region is CASSYSTGEYYGYTF. For the CDR3, the DNA is TGTGCCAGCAGTTACTCGACAGGGGAGTACTATGGCTACACCTTC. The chain is built from TRBV6-5 and TRBJ1-2, with 8 bases matching TRBD1. Trimming removed 0 bases from V and 3 bases from J; junction bases left unmatched: 3. The CDR3 is 15 residues long. Germline assignment: CDR1 MNHEY and CDR2 SVGAGI.

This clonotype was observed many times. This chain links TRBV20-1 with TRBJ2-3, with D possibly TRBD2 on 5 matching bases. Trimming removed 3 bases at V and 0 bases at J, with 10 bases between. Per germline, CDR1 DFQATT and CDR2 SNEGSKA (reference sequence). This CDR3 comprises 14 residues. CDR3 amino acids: CSASGRTSTDTQYF. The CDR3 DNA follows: TGCAGTGCTAGCGGCAGGACTAGCACAGATACGCAGTATTTT.

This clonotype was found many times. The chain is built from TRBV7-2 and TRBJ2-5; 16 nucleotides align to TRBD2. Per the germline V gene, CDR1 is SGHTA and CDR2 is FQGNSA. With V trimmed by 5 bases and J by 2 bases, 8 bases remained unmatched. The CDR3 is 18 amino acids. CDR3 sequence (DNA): TGTGCCAGCAGCCTCTATCCGGGACTAGCGGGGGGGCAAGAGACCCAGTACTTC. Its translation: CASSLYPGLAGGQETQYF.

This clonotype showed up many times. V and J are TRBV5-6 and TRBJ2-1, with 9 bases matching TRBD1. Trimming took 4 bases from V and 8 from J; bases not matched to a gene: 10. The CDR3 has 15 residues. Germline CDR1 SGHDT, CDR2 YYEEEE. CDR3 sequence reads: CASSTGTGFRDEQFF. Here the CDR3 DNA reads TGTGCCAGCAGCACTGGGACAGGGTTTAGGGATGAGCAGTTCTTC. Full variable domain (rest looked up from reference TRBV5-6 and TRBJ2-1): DAGVTQSPTHLIKTRGQQVTLRCSPKSGHDTVSWYQQALGQGPQFIFQYYEEEERQRGNFPDRFSGHQFPNYSSELNVNALLLGDSALYLCASSTGTGFRDEQFFGPGTRLTVL.

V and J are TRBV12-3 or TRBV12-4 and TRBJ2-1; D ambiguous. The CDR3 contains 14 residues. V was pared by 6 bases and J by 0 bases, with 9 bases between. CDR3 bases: TGTGCCAGCAGATCCTCCTACTCCTACAATGAGCAGTTCTTC. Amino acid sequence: CASRSSYSYNEQFF.

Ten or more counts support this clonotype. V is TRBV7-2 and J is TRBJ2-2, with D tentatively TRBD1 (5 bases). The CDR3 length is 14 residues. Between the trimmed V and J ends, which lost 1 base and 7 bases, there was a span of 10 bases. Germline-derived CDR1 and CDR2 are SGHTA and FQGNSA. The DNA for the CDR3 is TGTGCCAGCAGCTTAGTTGGGGCCAACGGGGAGCTGTTTTTT. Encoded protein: CASSLVGANGELFF.

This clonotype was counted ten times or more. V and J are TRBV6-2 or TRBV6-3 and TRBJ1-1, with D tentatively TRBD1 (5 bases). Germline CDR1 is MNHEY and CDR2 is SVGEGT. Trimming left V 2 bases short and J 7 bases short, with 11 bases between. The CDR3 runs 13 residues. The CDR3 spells CASSYGGRGEAFF. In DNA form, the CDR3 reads TGTGCCAGCAGTTACGGGGGTAGGGGTGAAGCTTTCTTT.

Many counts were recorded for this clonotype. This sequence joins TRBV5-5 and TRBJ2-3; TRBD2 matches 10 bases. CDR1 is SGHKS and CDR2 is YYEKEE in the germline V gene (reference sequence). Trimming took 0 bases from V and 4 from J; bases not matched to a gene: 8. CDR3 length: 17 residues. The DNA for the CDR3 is TGTGCCAGCAGCTTGGCCTTGCGGCTAGCGGGGGCAGATACGCAGTATTTT. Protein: CASSLALRLAGADTQYF.

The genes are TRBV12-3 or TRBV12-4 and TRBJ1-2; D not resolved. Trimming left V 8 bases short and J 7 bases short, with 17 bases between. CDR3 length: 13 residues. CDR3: CASGDSGSGGYTF. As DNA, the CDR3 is TGTGCCAGCGGGGATTCTGGGTCTGGTGGCTACACCTTC.

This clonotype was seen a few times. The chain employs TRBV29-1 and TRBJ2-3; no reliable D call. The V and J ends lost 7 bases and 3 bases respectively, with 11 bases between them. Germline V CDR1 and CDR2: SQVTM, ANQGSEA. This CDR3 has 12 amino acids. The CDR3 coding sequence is TGCAGCGGCGTGCCTGGGACAGATACGCAGTATTTT. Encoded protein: CSGVPGTDTQYF.

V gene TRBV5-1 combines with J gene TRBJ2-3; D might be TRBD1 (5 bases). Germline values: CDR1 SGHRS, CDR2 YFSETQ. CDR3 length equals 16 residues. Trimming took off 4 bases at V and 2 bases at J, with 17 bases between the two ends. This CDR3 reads CASSATDPMVTDTQYF. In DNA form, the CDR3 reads TGCGCCAGCAGCGCGACAGACCCGATGGTCACAGATACGCAGTATTTT.

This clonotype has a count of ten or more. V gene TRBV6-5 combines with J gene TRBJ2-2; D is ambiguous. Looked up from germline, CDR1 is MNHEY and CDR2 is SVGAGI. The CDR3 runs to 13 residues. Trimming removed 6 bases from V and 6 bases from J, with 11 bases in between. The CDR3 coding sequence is TGTGCCAGCAGCCGTATTCTTCCCGGGGAGCTGTTTTTT. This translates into CASSRILPGELFF.

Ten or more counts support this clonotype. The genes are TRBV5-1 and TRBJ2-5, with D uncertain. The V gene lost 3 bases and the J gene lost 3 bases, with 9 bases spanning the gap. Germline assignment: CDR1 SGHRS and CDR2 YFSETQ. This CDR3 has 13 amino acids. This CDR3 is CASSSTGKETQYF. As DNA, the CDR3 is TGCGCCAGCAGCTCGACGGGTAAAGAGACCCAGTACTTC. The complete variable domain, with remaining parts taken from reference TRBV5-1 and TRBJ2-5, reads KAGVTQTPRYLIKTRGQQVTLSCSPISGHRSVSWYQQTPGQGLQFLFEYFSETQRNKGNFPGRFSGRQFSNSRSEMNVSTLELGDSALYLCASSSTGKETQYFGPGTRLLVL.